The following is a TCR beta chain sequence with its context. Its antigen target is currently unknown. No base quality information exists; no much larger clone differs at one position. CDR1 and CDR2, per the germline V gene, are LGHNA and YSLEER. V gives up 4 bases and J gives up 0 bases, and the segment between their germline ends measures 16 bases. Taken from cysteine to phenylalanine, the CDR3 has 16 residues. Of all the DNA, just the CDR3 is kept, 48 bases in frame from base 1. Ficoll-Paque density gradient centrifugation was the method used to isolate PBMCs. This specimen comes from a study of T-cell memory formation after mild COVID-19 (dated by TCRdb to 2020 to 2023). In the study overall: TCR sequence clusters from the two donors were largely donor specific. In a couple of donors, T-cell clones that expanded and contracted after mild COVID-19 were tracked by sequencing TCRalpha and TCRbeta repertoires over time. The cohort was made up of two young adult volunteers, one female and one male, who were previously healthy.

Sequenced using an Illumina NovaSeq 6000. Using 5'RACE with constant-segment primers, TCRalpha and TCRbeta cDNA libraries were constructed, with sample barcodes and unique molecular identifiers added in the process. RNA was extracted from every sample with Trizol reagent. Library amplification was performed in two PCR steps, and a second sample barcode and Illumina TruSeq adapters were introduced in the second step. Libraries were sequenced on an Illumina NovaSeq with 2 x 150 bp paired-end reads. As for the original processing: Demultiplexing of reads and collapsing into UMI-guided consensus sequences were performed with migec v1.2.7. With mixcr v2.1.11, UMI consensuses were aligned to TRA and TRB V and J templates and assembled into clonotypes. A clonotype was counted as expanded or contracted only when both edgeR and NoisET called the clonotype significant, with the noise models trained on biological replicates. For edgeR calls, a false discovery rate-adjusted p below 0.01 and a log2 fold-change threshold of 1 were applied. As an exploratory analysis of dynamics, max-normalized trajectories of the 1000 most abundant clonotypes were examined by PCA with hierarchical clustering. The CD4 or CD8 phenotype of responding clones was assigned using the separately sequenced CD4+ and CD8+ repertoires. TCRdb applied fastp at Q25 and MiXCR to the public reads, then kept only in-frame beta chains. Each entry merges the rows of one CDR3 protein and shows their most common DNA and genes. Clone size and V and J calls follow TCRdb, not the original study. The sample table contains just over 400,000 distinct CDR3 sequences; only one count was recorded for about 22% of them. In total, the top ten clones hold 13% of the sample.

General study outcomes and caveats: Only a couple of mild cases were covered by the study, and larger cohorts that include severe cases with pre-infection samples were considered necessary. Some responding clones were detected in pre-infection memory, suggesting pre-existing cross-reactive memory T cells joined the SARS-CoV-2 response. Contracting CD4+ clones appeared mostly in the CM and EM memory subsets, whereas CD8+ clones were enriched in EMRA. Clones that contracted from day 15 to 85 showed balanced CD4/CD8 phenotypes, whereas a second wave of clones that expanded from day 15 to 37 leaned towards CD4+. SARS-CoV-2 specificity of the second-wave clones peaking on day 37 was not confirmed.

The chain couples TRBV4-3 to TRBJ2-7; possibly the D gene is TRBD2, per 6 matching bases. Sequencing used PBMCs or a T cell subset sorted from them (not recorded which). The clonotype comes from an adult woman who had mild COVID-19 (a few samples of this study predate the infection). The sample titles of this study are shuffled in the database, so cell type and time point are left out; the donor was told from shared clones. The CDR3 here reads CASSLHERVHSYEQYF. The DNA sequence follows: TGCGCCAGCAGCCTCCACGAGCGGGTTCACTCCTACGAGCAGTACTTC.